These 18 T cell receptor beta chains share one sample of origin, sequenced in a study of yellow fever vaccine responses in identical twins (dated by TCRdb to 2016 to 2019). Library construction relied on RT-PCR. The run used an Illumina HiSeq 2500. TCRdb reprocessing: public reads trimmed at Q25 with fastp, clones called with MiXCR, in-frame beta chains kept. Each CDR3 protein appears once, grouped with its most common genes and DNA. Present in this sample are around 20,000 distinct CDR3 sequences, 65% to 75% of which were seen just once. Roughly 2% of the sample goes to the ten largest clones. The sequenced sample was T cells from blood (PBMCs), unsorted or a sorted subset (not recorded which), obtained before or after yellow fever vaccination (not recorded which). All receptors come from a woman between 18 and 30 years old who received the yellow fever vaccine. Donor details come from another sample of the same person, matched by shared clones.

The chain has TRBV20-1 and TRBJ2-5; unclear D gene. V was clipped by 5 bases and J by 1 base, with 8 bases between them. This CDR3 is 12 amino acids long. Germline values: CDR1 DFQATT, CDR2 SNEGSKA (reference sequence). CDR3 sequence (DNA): TGCAGTGCTCAGCGACTCCAAGAGACCCAGTACTTC. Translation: CSAQRLQETQYF.

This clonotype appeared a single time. The CDR3 nucleotides read TGCAGTGCTAAGAGGGGCGGGGGGGTCACAGATACGCAGTATTTT. Protein sequence: CSAKRGGGVTDTQYF. The V and J genes are TRBV20-1 and TRBJ2-3, with 9 bases fitting TRBD2. Germline V gene data show CDR1 as DFQATT and CDR2 as SNEGSKA (reference sequence). V was clipped by 4 bases and J by 2 bases; unmatched bases: 7. The CDR3 extends over 15 amino acids.

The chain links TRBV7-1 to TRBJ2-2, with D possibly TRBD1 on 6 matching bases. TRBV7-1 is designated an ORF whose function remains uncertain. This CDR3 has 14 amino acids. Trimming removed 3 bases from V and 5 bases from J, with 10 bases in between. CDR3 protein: CASSSTGQTGELFF. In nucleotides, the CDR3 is TGTGCCAGCAGCTCGACAGGCCAGACCGGGGAGCTGTTTTTT.

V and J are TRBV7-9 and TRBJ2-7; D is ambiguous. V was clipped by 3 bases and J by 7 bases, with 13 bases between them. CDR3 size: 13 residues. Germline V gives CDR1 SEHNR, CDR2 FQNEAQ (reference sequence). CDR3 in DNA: TGTGCCAGCAGCTTTATCGACAAATGGGAGCAGTACTTC. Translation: CASSFIDKWEQYF.

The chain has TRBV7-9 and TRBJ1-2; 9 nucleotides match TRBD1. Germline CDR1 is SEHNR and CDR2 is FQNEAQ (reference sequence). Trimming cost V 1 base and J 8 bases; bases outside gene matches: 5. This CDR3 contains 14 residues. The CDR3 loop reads CASSLDRGLGGYTF. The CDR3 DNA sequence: TGTGCCAGCAGCTTAGACAGGGGGCTCGGCGGCTACACCTTC.

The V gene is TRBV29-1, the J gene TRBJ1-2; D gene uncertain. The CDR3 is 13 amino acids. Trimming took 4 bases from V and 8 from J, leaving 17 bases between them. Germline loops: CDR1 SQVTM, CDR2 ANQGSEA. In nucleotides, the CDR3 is TGCAGCGTTGCTCGGATTGTACCCTTCGGCTACACCTTC. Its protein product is CSVARIVPFGYTF. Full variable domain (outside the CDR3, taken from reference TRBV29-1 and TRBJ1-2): SAVISQKPSRDICQRGTSLTIQCQVDSQVTMMFWYRQQPGQSLTLIATANQGSEATYESGFVIDKFPISRPNLTFSTLTVSNMSPEDSSIYLCSVARIVPFGYTFGSGTRLTVV.

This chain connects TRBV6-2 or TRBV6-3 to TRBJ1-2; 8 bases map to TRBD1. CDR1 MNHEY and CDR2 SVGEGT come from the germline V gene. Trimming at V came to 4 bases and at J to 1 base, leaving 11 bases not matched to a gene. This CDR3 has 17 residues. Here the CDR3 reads CASSSTPSGQVNYGYTF. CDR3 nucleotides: TGTGCCAGCAGTTCAACACCCTCGGGACAGGTTAACTATGGCTACACCTTC.

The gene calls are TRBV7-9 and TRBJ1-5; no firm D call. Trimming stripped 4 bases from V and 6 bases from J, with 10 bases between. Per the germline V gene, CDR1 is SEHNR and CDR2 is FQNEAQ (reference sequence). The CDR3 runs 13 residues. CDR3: CASSSDLTQPQHF. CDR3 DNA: TGTGCCAGCAGCTCTGATTTAACTCAGCCCCAGCATTTT.

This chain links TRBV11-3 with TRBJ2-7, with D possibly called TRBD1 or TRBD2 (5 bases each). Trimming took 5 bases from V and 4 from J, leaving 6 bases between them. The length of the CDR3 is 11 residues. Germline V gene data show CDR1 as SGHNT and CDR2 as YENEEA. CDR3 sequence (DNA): TGTGCCAGCAGCGAGGGGTACGAGCAGTACTTC. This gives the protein CASSEGYEQYF. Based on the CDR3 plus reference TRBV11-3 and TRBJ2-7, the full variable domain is EAGVVQSPRYKIIEKKQPVAFWCNPISGHNTLYWYLQNLGQGPELLIRYENEEAVDDSQLPKDRFSAERLKGVDSTLKIQPAELGDSAVYLCASSEGYEQYFGPGTRLTVT.

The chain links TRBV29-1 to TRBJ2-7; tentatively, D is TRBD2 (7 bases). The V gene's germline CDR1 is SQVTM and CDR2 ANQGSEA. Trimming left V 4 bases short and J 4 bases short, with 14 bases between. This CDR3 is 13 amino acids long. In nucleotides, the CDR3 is TGCAGCGTTGGAGGGGGGGAAGTGTACGAGCAGTACTTC. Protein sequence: CSVGGGEVYEQYF.

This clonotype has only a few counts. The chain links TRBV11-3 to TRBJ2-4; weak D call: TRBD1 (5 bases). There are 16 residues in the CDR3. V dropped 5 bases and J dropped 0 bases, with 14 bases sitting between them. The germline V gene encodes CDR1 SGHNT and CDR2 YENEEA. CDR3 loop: CASSPQGRLAKNIQYF. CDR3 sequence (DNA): TGTGCCAGCAGCCCCCAGGGCAGACTAGCCAAAAACATTCAGTACTTC.

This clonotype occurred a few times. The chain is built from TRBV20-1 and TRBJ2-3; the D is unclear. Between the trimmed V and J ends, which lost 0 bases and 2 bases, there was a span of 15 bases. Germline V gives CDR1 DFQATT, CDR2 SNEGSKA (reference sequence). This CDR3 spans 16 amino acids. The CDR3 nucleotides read TGCAGTGCTAGAGATGATGTGAAGGTCCCCACAGATACGCAGTATTTT. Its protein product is CSARDDVKVPTDTQYF.

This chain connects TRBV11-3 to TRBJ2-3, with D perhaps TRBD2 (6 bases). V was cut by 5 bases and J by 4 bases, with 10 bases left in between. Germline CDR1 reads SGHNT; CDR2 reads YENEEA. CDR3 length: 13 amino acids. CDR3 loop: CASSPGRSDTQYF. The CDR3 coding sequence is TGTGCCAGCAGCCCAGGGAGGTCAGATACGCAGTATTTT.

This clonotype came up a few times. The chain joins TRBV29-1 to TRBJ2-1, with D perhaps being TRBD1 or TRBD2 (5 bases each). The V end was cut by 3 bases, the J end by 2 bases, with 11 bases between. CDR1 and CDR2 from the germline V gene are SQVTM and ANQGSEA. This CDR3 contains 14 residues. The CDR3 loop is CSVDKGTAYNEQFF. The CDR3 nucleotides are TGCAGCGTTGATAAGGGGACGGCCTACAATGAGCAGTTCTTC.

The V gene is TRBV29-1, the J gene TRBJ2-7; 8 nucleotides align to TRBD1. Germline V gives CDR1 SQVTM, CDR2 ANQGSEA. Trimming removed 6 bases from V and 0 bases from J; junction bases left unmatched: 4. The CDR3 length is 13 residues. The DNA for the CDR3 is TGCAGCGTACGGACAGGGACCTCCTACGAGCAGTACTTC. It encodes CSVRTGTSYEQYF.

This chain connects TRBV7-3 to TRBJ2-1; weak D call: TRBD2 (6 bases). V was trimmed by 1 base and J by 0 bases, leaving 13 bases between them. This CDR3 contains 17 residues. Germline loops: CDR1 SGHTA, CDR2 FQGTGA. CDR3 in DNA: TGTGCCAGCAGCTTAAATCGGGCCGGGGGCTCCTACAATGAGCAGTTCTTC. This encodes CASSLNRAGGSYNEQFF.

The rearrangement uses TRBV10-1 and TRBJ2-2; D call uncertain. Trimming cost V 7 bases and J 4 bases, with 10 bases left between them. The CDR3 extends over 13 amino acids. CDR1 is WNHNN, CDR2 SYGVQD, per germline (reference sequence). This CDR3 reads CASTLDLTGELFF. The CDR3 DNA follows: TGCGCCAGCACCCTGGACCTCACCGGGGAGCTGTTTTTT.

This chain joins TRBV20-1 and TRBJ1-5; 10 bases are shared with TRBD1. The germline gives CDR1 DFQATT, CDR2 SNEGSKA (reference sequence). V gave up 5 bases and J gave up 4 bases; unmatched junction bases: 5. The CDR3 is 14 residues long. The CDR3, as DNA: TGCAGTGCTCAAGGGACAGGGGTTAATCAGCCCCAGCATTTT. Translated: CSAQGTGVNQPQHF.